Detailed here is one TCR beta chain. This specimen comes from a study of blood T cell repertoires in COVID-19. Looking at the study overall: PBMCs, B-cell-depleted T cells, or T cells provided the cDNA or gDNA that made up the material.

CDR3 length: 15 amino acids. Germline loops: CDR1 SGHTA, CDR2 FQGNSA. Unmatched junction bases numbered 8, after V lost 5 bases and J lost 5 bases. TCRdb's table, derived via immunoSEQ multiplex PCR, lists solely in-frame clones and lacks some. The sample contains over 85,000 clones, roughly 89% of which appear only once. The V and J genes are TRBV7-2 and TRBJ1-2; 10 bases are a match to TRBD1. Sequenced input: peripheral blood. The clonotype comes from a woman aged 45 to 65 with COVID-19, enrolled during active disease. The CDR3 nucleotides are TGTGCCAGCAGCCCCAGACAGGGGGCAGGTTATGGCTACACCTTC. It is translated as CASSPRQGAGYGYTF.